A selection of T cell receptor beta chains follows, all from one sample in a study of blood T cells in healthy people across ages. TCRdb reanalysed the 5' RACE reads using MiXCR and keeps one entry per CDR3 protein. This sample yields just over 1 million distinct CDR3 sequences, of which roughly 45% are seen a single time; 15% to 20% belongs to the top ten. Sequenced sample: blood. These receptors all come from a woman aged 55-69 years in good health. The CDR3 runs from the conserved cysteine through the conserved F or W.

>TRBJ2-3|TRBV7-9
CASSLPVPDTQYF
>TRBJ2-1|TRBV15
CATSRGDLPLYNEQFF
>TRBJ2-7|TRBV29-1
CSVAGLLGNEQYF
>TRBJ2-1|TRBV7-9
CAREGGGLNEQFF
>TRBJ2-3|TRBV12-3/TRBV12-4
CASAYSTDTQYF
>TRBJ2-7|TRBV10-2
CASSPDTGMGLVEQYF
>TRBJ1-6|TRBV9
CASSVELTSPLHF
>TRBJ1-2|TRBV7-2
CASSLSGPPYSLYGYTF
>TRBJ1-5|TRBV5-1
CASSLDGDSNQPQHF
>-|TRBV15
CATSREGARAYEQYF